This T cell receptor beta chain appears in the sequencing data of a study of cytomegalovirus exposure and HLA in healthy donors. In the PCR, 60 Vbeta and 13 Jbeta primers were used. Generated by immunoSEQ multiplex PCR, the TCRdb table keeps only in-frame clones and is missing some. The table records about 170,000 clones, about 85% of them present only once. Study-wide results and limits: In vitro testing confirmed a few CMV-associated chains as specific for CMV antigens. Beyond CMV serostatus, there was no information to go on about immune exposure. In presence/absence analyses, roughly uniform sequencing depth across donors was assumed.

Regarding this clone: The antigen is not known.

The CDR3 consists of 18 residues. The germline gives CDR1 LGHNA, CDR2 YSLEER. V lost 0 bases, J lost 4 bases, and 8 bases stayed unmatched. This chain uses TRBV4-3 with TRBJ2-2, with 10 bases aligning to TRBD2. Material: PBMCs. The receptor comes from a man aged 18-30 years in good health and CMV-seropositive. CDR3 nucleotides: TGCGCCAGCAGCCAAGATTTTGGCCTAGCGGGGGCCACCGGGGAGCTGTTTTTT. This translates into CASSQDFGLAGATGELFF.